Below, one T cell receptor (beta chain) is given with its context. There are 16 residues in the CDR3. The germline V gene encodes CDR1 MNHEY and CDR2 SVGAGI. Trimming pared 4 bases from V and 2 bases from J, leaving 17 bases between. Sequencing used immunoSEQ multiplex PCR; TCRdb keeps in-frame clones, though not all of them. The sample records 7,500 to 10,000 clones, approximately 72% being singletons. The treatment denotes: randomized to nivolumab then ipilimumab (arm A) or the reverse (arm B). Live CD3+CD8+ CD19− CD56− cells were sorted from PBMCs. The data stem from a study of sequential checkpoint blockade in melanoma.

The TCR originated in a human donor with melanoma. The J gene is TRBJ1-2, the V gene TRBV6-5; D remains unclear. Specimen: CD8+ T cells sorted from blood (inferred from file names), collected from a patient given nivolumab and ipilimumab in sequence. In DNA, the CDR3 is TGTGCCAGCAGTTTAATCTACGGGGAGGTAAACTATGGCTACACCTTC. Translation gives CASSLIYGEVNYGYTF.